This TCR beta chain derives from a study of blood T cell repertoires in COVID-19. The wider study: COVID-19 samples collected from the United States, Italy and Spain covered acute and convalescent phases. T cells, B-cell-depleted T cells, or PBMCs supplied cDNA or gDNA.

Per the original methods: Cell counts per sample came from amplifying reference gene primers. TCRdb's copy holds only in-frame clones and misses some; the assay was immunoSEQ multiplex PCR. The DNA was the basis for D and trimming; V, J and clone size are from that table. The sample holds roughly 40,000 clones, 85% to 95% seen once. The CDR3 totals 17 residues. Trimming took 5 bases from V and 3 from J; bases not matched to a gene: 10. Germline V gives CDR1 SGHDT, CDR2 YYEEEE. Input material: peripheral blood. The chain uses TRBV5-6 and TRBJ2-3; 12 bases are shared with TRBD1. This sequence originates from a man aged 50-60 years with active COVID-19. CDR3 nucleotides: TGTGCCAGCAGATCCCCCCGGGACAGGGGGCGAACAGATACGCAGTATTTT. Its translation: CASRSPRDRGRTDTQYF. The complete variable domain, with remaining parts taken from reference TRBV5-6 and TRBJ2-3, reads DAGVTQSPTHLIKTRGQQVTLRCSPKSGHDTVSWYQQALGQGPQFIFQYYEEEERQRGNFPDRFSGHQFPNYSSELNVNALLLGDSALYLCASRSPRDRGRTDTQYFGPGTRLTVL.